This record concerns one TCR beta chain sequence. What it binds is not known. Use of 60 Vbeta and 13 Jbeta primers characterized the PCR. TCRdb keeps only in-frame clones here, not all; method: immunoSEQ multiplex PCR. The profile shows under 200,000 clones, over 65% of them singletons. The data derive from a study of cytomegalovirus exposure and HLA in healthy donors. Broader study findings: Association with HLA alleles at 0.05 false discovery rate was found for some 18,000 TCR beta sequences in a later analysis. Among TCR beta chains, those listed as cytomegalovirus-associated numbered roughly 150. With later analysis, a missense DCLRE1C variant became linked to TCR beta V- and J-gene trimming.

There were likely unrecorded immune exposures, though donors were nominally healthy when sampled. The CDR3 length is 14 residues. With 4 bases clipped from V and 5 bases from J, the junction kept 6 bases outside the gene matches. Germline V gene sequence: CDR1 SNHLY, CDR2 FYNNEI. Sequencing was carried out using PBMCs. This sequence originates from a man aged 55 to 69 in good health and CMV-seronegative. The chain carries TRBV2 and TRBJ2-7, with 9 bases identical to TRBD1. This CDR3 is CASSVGTGRDEQYF. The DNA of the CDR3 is TGTGCCAGCAGTGTAGGGACAGGGAGGGACGAGCAGTACTTC.